The 17 T cell receptor beta chains in this list originate from one sample, sequenced in a study of immune evolution from preneoplasia to lung adenocarcinoma. Generated by immunoSEQ multiplex PCR, the TCRdb table keeps only in-frame clones and is missing some. The sample gives thousands of clones, about 86% of which show up once; under 3.5% is in the top ten. Sequenced material: FFPE minimally invasive lung adenocarcinoma tissue. These receptors all stem from a person aged 70 to 80 with lung adenocarcinoma.

The chain uses TRBV7-2 and TRBJ1-4; TRBD1 aligns across 8 bases. CDR3 length: 15 amino acids. V lost 6 bases and J lost 7; bases outside the gene matches: 10. Germline CDR1 SGHTA, CDR2 FQGNSA. Here the CDR3 DNA reads TGTGCCAGCAGTTCCTCAGGGGGCCGTGGTGAAAAACTGTTTTTT. It is translated as CASSSSGGRGEKLFF. Variable domain in full (rest from reference TRBV7-2 and TRBJ1-4): GAGVSQSPSNKVTEKGKDVELRCDPISGHTALYWYRQSLGQGLEFLIYFQGNSAPDKSGLPSDRFSAERTGGSVSTLTIQRTQQEDSAVYLCASSSSGGRGEKLFFGSGTQLSVL.

The chain uses TRBV7-2 and TRBJ2-1; D is ambiguous. V dropped 5 bases and J dropped 3 bases, with 8 bases sitting between them. This CDR3 comprises 13 residues. Germline V gene lookup returns CDR1 SGHTA and CDR2 FQGNSA. This CDR3 reads CASSPYIYNEQFF. The CDR3 DNA follows: TGTGCCAGCAGCCCCTATATCTACAATGAGCAGTTCTTC. The variable domain in full, completed from reference TRBV7-2 and TRBJ2-1, reads GAGVSQSPSNKVTEKGKDVELRCDPISGHTALYWYRQSLGQGLEFLIYFQGNSAPDKSGLPSDRFSAERTGGSVSTLTIQRTQQEDSAVYLCASSPYIYNEQFFGPGTRLTVL.

The chain carries TRBV15 and TRBJ1-3; no firm D call. V lost 5 bases and J 4 bases, leaving 12 bases between the germline ends. The CDR3 contains 14 residues. Germline values: CDR1 LNHNV, CDR2 YYDKDF (reference sequence). CDR3 coding DNA: TGTGCCACCAGCCCCCTCGAAGGCGGAAACACCATATATTTT. It specifies CATSPLEGGNTIYF.

This clone was observed a few times. Other nucleotide sequences in the sample specify the same CDR3. The rearrangement joins TRBV10-3 to TRBJ1-2; D might be TRBD1 (6 bases). V gave up 3 bases and J gave up 3 bases, with 8 bases separating them. The CDR3 covers 13 residues. CDR1 is ENHRY and CDR2 is SYGVKD in the germline V gene. This CDR3 reads CAISDEGDYGYTF. The CDR3, as DNA: TGTGCCATCAGTGACGAGGGGGACTATGGCTACACCTTC.

The chain joins TRBV19 to TRBJ2-1; tentatively, D is TRBD2 (5 bases). This CDR3 comprises 14 residues. Germline CDR1 LNHDA, CDR2 SQIVND (reference sequence). Between the trimmed V and J ends, which lost 8 bases and 6 bases, there was a span of 17 bases. CDR3 sequence: CASRGRAGRNEQFF. CDR3 in DNA: TGTGCCAGTCGCGGGCGGGCAGGCCGCAATGAGCAGTTCTTC.

V is TRBV28 and J is TRBJ2-6; D possibly corresponds to TRBD1 (6 bases). The germline V gene encodes CDR1 MDHEN and CDR2 SYDVKM. The CDR3 covers 19 residues. Trimming removed 1 base from V and 0 bases from J, with 16 bases in between. The CDR3 reads CASSLYYGQQISGANVLTF. As DNA, the CDR3 is TGTGCCAGCAGTTTATACTACGGACAGCAAATCTCTGGGGCCAACGTCCTGACTTTC.

The rearrangement joins TRBV2 to TRBJ2-7; 8 nucleotides align to TRBD1. Trimming took 3 bases from V and 3 from J; bases not matched to a gene: 10. The CDR3 sequence is 16 residues long. CDR1 and CDR2 (germline): SNHLY, FYNNEI. CDR3 nucleotides: TGTGCCAGCAGTGAGACTAAGGGACAGGCCAACTACGAGCAGTACTTC. Residues: CASSETKGQANYEQYF.

This chain connects TRBV29-1 to TRBJ2-7, with 10 bases that match TRBD1. Germline values: CDR1 SQVTM, CDR2 ANQGSEA. The CDR3 loop spans 13 amino acids. After removal of 6 bases from V and 4 bases from J, the junction contained 6 bases not matched to a gene. CDR3 nucleotides: TGCAGCGTCGACGGACAGGGGGGATACGAGCAGTACTTC. The encoded protein is CSVDGQGGYEQYF.

The chain joins TRBV6-5 to TRBJ1-6, with D unresolved. The CDR3 loop spans 13 amino acids. The V end lost 7 bases, the J end lost 10 bases, and 14 bases lay between the germline ends. Germline V gene lookup returns CDR1 MNHEY and CDR2 SVGAGI. For the CDR3, the DNA is TGTGCCAGCACCTCCCCTCAGAAATCACCCCTCCACTTT. This translates into CASTSPQKSPLHF.

The CDR3 loop is CASSPPGNEQFF. The CDR3, as DNA: TGTGCCAGCAGCCCCCCGGGGAATGAGCAGTTCTTC. The chain recombines TRBV7-2 with TRBJ2-1; D is possibly TRBD2 (5 bases). Germline V gene data show CDR1 as SGHTA and CDR2 as FQGNSA. The CDR3 length is 12 residues. V gave up 5 bases and J gave up 7 bases, with 9 bases separating them.

The chain employs TRBV10-3 and TRBJ1-5, with D perhaps matching TRBD1 (5 bases). Germline lookup yields CDR1 ENHRY and CDR2 SYGVKD. V was pared by 3 bases and J by 2 bases, with 14 bases between. The CDR3 runs 16 residues. In DNA form, the CDR3 reads TGTGCCATCAGTGATGACGGGCAGGGCGGCAATCAGCCCCAGCATTTT. Encoded protein: CAISDDGQGGNQPQHF.

The rearrangement uses TRBV7-9 and TRBJ1-1, with 7 bases matching TRBD1. After removal of 8 bases from V and 4 bases from J, the junction contained 7 bases not matched to a gene. This CDR3 spans 13 amino acids. CDR1 and CDR2 (germline): SEHNR, FQNEAQ (reference sequence). This CDR3 reads CASQGGRSTEAFF. CDR3 DNA sequence: TGTGCCAGCCAGGGGGGGAGAAGCACTGAAGCTTTCTTT.

The chain links TRBV7-8 to TRBJ2-3, with 10 bases identical to TRBD2. The V gene end was trimmed by 5 bases and the J gene end by 0 bases; junction bases not matched to a gene: 5. This CDR3 is 16 amino acids long. Germline V CDR1 and CDR2: SGHVS, FQNEAQ. The CDR3 nucleotides are TGTGCCAGCAGCCTCCGGACTAGCGGAAGCACAGATACGCAGTATTTT. Protein: CASSLRTSGSTDTQYF.

This clone has just a few counts. The V and J genes are TRBV7-2 and TRBJ1-6; 7 bases line up with TRBD1. This CDR3 is 15 amino acids long. With 5 bases clipped from V and 7 bases from J, the junction kept 8 bases outside the gene matches. Germline V gene lookup returns CDR1 SGHTA and CDR2 FQGNSA. The CDR3 DNA reads TGTGCCAGCAGCAGAGGGGGCTTGGGGAATTCACCCCTCCACTTT. This sequence encodes CASSRGGLGNSPLHF.

This chain uses TRBV25-1 with TRBJ1-2; TRBD1 matches at 12 bases. Germline V gives CDR1 MGHDK, CDR2 SYGVNS. Unmatched junction bases numbered 5, after V lost 4 bases and J lost 8 bases. This CDR3 has 14 residues. Written as DNA, the CDR3 is TGTGCCAGCAGTGGAGGGACAGGGGGCCGCGGCTACACCTTC. This gives the protein CASSGGTGGRGYTF.

The rearrangement uses TRBV10-3 and TRBJ1-1, with D uncertain. The CDR3 is 13 amino acids. CDR1 and CDR2 from the germline V gene are ENHRY and SYGVKD. V was clipped by 10 bases and J by 4 bases, with 16 bases between them. CDR3 region: CATLGGSSTEAFF. DNA of the CDR3: TGTGCCACCCTGGGAGGATCGAGCACTGAAGCTTTCTTT.

This clone was counted only a few times. J is TRBJ2-7 and V is TRBV11-2; a possible D gene is TRBD1 (5 bases). V was pared by 5 bases and J by 9 bases, with 17 bases between. The CDR3 runs to 13 residues. In germline, CDR1 is SGHAT, CDR2 FQNNGV. In DNA, the CDR3 is TGTGCCAGCAGCGGAACTGGACACAACGGGCAGTACTTC. Encoded protein: CASSGTGHNGQYF. Together with reference TRBV11-2 and TRBJ2-7, the CDR3 gives the full variable domain: EAGVAQSPRYKIIEKRQSVAFWCNPISGHATLYWYQQILGQGPKLLIQFQNNGVVDDSQLPKDRFSAERLKGVDSTLKIQPAKLEDSAVYLCASSGTGHNGQYFGPGTRLTVT.